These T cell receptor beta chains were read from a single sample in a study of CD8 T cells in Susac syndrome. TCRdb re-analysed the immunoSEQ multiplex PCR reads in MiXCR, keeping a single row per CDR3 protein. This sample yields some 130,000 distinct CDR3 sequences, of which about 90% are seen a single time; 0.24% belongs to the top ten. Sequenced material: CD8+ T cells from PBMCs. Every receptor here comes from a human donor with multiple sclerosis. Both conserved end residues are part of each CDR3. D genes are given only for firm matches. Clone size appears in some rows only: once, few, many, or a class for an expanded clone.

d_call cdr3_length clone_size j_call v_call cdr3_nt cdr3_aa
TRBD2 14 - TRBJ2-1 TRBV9 TGTGCCAGCAGCGTGCGGGAGCTGTACAATGAGCAGTTCTTC CASSVRELYNEQFF
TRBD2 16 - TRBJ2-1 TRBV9 TGTGCCAGCAGCGTAGAACGACGGGAGGGATACAATGAGCAGTTCTTC CASSVERREGYNEQFF
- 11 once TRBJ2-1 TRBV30 TGTGCCTGGACCCTTGGAATTGAGCAGTTCTTC CAWTLGIEQFF
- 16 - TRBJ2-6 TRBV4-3 TGCGCCAGCAGCCAAGCTCAGGGCTCTGGGGCCAACGTCCTGACTTTC CASSQAQGSGANVLTF
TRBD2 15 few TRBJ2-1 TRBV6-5 TGTGCCAGCAGTCTTACTAGCGGGACCTACAATGAGCAGTTCTTC CASSLTSGTYNEQFF
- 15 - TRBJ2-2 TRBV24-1 TGTGCCACCAGTGAAGGCCGATCGAACACCGGGGAGCTGTTTTTT CATSEGRSNTGELFF
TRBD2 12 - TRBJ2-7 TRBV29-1 TGCAGCGGAGCGGGGGGGGGAAGCGAGCAGTACTTC CSGAGGGSEQYF
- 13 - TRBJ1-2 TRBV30 TGTGCCTGGAGTGTACTACAGGCTGGTGGCTACACCTTC CAWSVLQAGGYTF
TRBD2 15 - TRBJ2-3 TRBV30 TGTGCCTGGAGTTTAGGGCTAGCGGAGCCAGATACGCAGTATTTT CAWSLGLAEPDTQYF
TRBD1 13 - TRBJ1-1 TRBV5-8 TGTGCCAGCAGCTCGGACAGGGGTGTTGAAGCTTTCTTT CASSSDRGVEAFF
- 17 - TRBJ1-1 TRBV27 TGTGCCAGCAGTGTCCGATTTCGGACACACCCGAACACTGAAGCTTTCTTT CASSVRFRTHPNTEAFF
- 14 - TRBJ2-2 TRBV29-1 TGCAGCGTTGATGAAGGTCGAGGTGGCGGGGAGCTGTTTTTT CSVDEGRGGGELFF
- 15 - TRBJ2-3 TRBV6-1 TGTGCCAGCAGTCGGGGCCTTTTAGACACAGATACGCAGTATTTT CASSRGLLDTDTQYF
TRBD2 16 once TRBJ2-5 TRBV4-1 TGCGCCAGCAGCCAAGATTGGGAGGGGCTAAGGGAGACCCAGTACTTC CASSQDWEGLRETQYF
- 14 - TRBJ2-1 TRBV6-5 TGTGCCAGCAGTTACTCAGACCCCGTCAATGAGCAGTTCTTC CASSYSDPVNEQFF
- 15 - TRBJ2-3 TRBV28 TGTGCCAGCACCATGGACTCCTTTATCACAGATACGCAGTATTTT CASTMDSFITDTQYF
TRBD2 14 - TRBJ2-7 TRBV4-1 TGCGCCAGCACCCCTACTAGCGCTGATTACGAGCAGTACTTC CASTPTSADYEQYF
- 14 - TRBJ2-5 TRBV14 TGTGCCAGCAGCCAAGGGCAGCTCCAAGAGACCCAGTACTTC CASSQGQLQETQYF
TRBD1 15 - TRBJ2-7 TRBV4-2 TGTGCCAGCAGCCAAGGTCCGGGACAGGCCTACGAGCAGTACTTC CASSQGPGQAYEQYF
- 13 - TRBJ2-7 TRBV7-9 TGTGCCAGCGCTGGGACGCTATCCTACGAGCAGTACTTC CASAGTLSYEQYF
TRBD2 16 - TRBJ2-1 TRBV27 TGTGCCAGCAGTTTATCGAGGCGGGAGGGCCGGGATGAGCAGTTCTTC CASSLSRREGRDEQFF
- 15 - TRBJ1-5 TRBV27 TGTGCCAGCAGTAGGGTAGGCTATAGCAATCAGCCCCAGCATTTT CASSRVGYSNQPQHF
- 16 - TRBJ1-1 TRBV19 TGTGCCAGTAGTGAAACCGGGTCCCCGGTCTTCACTGAAGCTTTCTTT CASSETGSPVFTEAFF
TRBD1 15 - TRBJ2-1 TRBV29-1 TGCAGCGTTTACCCCCCCGGCGACAGGGGCGATGAGCAGTTCTTC CSVYPPGDRGDEQFF
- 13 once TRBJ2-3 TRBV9 TGTGCCAGCAGCGTATACGACGAAAATACGCAGTATTTT CASSVYDENTQYF
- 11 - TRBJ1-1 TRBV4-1 TGCGCCAGCAGCATGGAGACTGAAGCTTTCTTT CASSMETEAFF
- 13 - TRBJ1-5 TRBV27 TGTGCCAGCAGTTATTCAGGGCATCAGCCCCAGCATTTT CASSYSGHQPQHF
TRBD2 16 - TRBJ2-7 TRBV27 TGTGCCAGCAGTTGGGCTAGCGGGAGTTCATCCTACGAGCAGTACTTC CASSWASGSSSYEQYF
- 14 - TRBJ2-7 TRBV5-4 TGTGCCAGCAGCTTGAAGGCTAGACTTTACGAGCAGTACTTC CASSLKARLYEQYF
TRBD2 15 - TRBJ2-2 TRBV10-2 TGCGCCAGCTTGGGGGAGCGGGAGTTTCCCGGGGAGCTGTTTTTT CASLGEREFPGELFF
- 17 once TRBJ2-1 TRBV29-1 TGCAGCGTTGAAGATCTTCAAGGACACCTTGTATACAATGAGCAGTTCTTC CSVEDLQGHLVYNEQFF
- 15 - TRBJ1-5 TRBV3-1 TGTGCCAGCAGCCAAGAGGGTAGGGGGACTCAGCCCCAGCATTTT CASSQEGRGTQPQHF
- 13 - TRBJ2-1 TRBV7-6 TGTGCCAGCAGCTTAGCGGAGAACAATGAGCAGTTCTTC CASSLAENNEQFF
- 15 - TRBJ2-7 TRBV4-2 TGTGCCAGCAGCCCCTCCACAGGGAGCTCCTACGAGCAGTACTTC CASSPSTGSSYEQYF
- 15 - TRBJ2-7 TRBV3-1 TGTGCCAGCAGCCAAGGGCCCAGTATCATCTACGAGCAGTACTTC CASSQGPSIIYEQYF
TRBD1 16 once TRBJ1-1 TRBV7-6 TGTGCCAGCAGCTTAGCTGGGGACAGCCTGAACACTGAAGCTTTCTTT CASSLAGDSLNTEAFF
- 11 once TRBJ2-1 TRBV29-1 TGCAGCGTAGGGCCTGGCAATGAGCAGTTCTTC CSVGPGNEQFF
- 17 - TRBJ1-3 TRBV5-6 TGTGCCAGCAGCTTGGTGTGGAGGGAAGGATCTGGAAACACCATATATTTT CASSLVWREGSGNTIYF
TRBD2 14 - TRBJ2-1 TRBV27 TGTGCCAGCAGTTTACGACTAGCGGGCTATGAGCAGTTCTTC CASSLRLAGYEQFF
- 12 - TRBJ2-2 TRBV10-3 TGTGCCATCGGGGTGGGGAGCGGGGAGCTGTTTTTT CAIGVGSGELFF
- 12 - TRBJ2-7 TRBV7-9 TGTGCCAGCAGCTTAGATGGCCACGAGCAGTACTTC CASSLDGHEQYF
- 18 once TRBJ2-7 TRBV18 TGTGCCAGCTCACCGAGTTTTGGCGAGGGGACCGATGCCTACGAGCAGTACTTC CASSPSFGEGTDAYEQYF
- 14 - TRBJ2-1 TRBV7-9 TGTGCCAGCAGCTCCCGCGAGGGAGAGGGTGAGCAGTTCTTC CASSSREGEGEQFF
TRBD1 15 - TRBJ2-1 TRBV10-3 TGTGCCATCAGTGAGCCCGGGACAGTAGACAATGAGCAGTTCTTC CAISEPGTVDNEQFF
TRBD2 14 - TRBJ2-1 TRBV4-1 TGCGCCAGCAGCCAAGCTTCGGGAGGGTTTGAGCAGTTCTTC CASSQASGGFEQFF
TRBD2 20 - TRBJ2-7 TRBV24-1 TGTGCCACCAGGCTCTCCCTGTATCACGGGAGGGCCACGGGAACCCACGAGCAGTACTTC CATRLSLYHGRATGTHEQYF
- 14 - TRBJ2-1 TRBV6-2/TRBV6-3 TGTGCCAGCACCCGGGGGGCTCCCTACAATGAGCAGTTCTTC CASTRGAPYNEQFF
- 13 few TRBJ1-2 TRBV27 TGTGCCAGCAGTTGGGGGTCTGGTTATGGCTACACCTTC CASSWGSGYGYTF